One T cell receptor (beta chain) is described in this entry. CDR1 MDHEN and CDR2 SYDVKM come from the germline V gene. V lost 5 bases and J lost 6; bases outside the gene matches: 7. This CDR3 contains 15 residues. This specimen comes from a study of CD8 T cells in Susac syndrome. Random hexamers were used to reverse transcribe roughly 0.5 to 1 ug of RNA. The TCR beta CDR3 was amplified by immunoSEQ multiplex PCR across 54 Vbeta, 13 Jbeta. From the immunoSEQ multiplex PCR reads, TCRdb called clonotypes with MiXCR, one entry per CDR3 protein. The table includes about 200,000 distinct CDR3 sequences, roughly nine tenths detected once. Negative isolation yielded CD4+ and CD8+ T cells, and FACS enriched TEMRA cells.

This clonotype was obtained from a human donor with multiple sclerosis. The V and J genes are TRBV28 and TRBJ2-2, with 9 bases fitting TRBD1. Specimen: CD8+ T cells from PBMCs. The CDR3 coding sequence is TGTGCCAGCAGTCCCCGGACAGGGGTCGCCGGGGAGCTGTTTTTT. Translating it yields CASSPRTGVAGELFF.